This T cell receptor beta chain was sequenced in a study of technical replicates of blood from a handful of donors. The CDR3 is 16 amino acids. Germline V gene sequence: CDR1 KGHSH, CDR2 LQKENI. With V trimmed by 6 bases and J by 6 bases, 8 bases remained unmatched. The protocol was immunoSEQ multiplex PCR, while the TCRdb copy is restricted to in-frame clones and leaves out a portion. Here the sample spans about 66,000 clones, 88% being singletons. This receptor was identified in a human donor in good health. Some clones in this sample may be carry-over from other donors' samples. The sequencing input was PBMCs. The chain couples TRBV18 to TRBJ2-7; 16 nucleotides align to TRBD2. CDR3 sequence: CASSGTSGRAGAEQYF. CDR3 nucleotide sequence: TGTGCCAGCTCCGGGACTAGCGGGAGGGCCGGGGCCGAGCAGTACTTC.